The rows below give T cell receptor beta chains drawn from one sample of a study of beta chain features in type 1 diabetes. Only in-frame clones appear in the TCRdb table, and some are missing; sequencing was by immunoSEQ multiplex PCR. Of roughly 150,000 clones in the sample, 7.8% are singletons; the top ten hold approximately 0.93%. The sequenced sample was central memory CD4+ T cells from blood. These receptors were taken from a middle-aged woman with type 1 diabetes. The CDR3 runs from the conserved cysteine through the conserved F or W. D genes are given only for firm matches. For some rows the clone size is stated as once, few or many, or as a class when expanded; others skip it.

clone_size: NA
v_call: TRBV5-1
d_call: TRBD2
j_call: TRBJ2-2
cdr3_nt: TGCGCCAGCAGCCCCGCGAGAGGGAGGGACACCGGGGAGCTGTTTTTT
cdr3_aa: CASSPARGRDTGELFF

clone_size: few
v_call: TRBV18
d_call: NA
j_call: TRBJ1-5
cdr3_nt: TGTGCCAGCTCACGGGCAGATAGCAATCAGCCCCAGCATTTT
cdr3_aa: CASSRADSNQPQHF

clone_size: few
v_call: TRBV6-6
d_call: TRBD2
j_call: TRBJ2-1
cdr3_nt: TGTGCCAGCAGTTACGGCGCTAGCGGGCACAATGAGCAGTTCTTC
cdr3_aa: CASSYGASGHNEQFF

clone_size: few
v_call: TRBV5-1
d_call: TRBD2
j_call: TRBJ2-1
cdr3_nt: TGCGCCAGCAGCTTTCTAGCGGGAGGGCCATCGGGGGAGCAGTTCTTC
cdr3_aa: CASSFLAGGPSGEQFF

clone_size: NA
v_call: TRBV5-6
d_call: TRBD1
j_call: TRBJ1-2
cdr3_nt: TGTGCCAGCAGCTTGGGAGGGGCAGGGGGCTACGGTGGCTACACCTTC
cdr3_aa: CASSLGGAGGYGGYTF

clone_size: many
v_call: TRBV28
d_call: TRBD2
j_call: TRBJ2-1
cdr3_nt: TGTGCCAGCAGTTCCCTTTTAGCGGGAGGGGTCTACAATGAGCAGTTCTTC
cdr3_aa: CASSSLLAGGVYNEQFF

clone_size: few
v_call: TRBV11-2
d_call: NA
j_call: TRBJ2-1
cdr3_nt: TGTGCCAGCAGCCCACGCGGGACAGCTTACAATGAGCAGTTCTTC
cdr3_aa: CASSPRGTAYNEQFF

clone_size: NA
v_call: TRBV7-2
d_call: TRBD2
j_call: TRBJ2-5
cdr3_nt: TGTGCCAGCAGCCTCCAGCCTGGCGGGACTACCGGGGACCAGTACTTC
cdr3_aa: CASSLQPGGTTGDQYF

clone_size: NA
v_call: TRBV28
d_call: TRBD1
j_call: TRBJ2-7
cdr3_nt: TGTGCCAGCAAAACAGGGGAGCTGAACGAGCAGTACTTC
cdr3_aa: CASKTGELNEQYF

clone_size: NA
v_call: TRBV7-2
d_call: NA
j_call: TRBJ2-7
cdr3_nt: TGTGCCAGCAGCTCCTCACAGGCCACGTACGAGCAGTACTTC
cdr3_aa: CASSSSQATYEQYF

clone_size: few
v_call: TRBV27
d_call: NA
j_call: TRBJ1-5
cdr3_nt: TGTGCCAGCAGTTTAACTTCGGGTAGCAATCAGCCCCAGCATTTT
cdr3_aa: CASSLTSGSNQPQHF

clone_size: few
v_call: TRBV7-9
d_call: TRBD2
j_call: TRBJ2-1
cdr3_nt: TGTGCCAGCAGCAATAGCGGGGGTAACAATGAGCAGTTCTTC
cdr3_aa: CASSNSGGNNEQFF

clone_size: few
v_call: TRBV6-5
d_call: TRBD1
j_call: TRBJ2-7
cdr3_nt: TGTGCCAGCACGGGACAGGGGGCGAGGGAGCAGTACTTC
cdr3_aa: CASTGQGAREQYF

clone_size: NA
v_call: TRBV18
d_call: TRBD2
j_call: TRBJ2-1
cdr3_nt: TGTGCCAGCTCAGTAGCGGGGGCCGGGGATGAGCAGTTCTTC
cdr3_aa: CASSVAGAGDEQFF

clone_size: NA
v_call: TRBV6-5
d_call: NA
j_call: TRBJ2-5
cdr3_nt: TGTGCCAGCAGGCGGGTACGAGGAGAGACCCAGTACTTC
cdr3_aa: CASRRVRGETQYF